The 13 T cell receptor beta chains presented below share a single source sample, sequenced in a study of T cells in Graves' hyperthyroidism and ophthalmopathy. TCR beta CDR3 regions were amplified from RNA transcripts. A first-round RT-PCR of the TCR CDR3 used the HTBI primer set. TCRdb reprocessed the multiplex PCR reads with MiXCR, giving one entry per CDR3 protein. The sample lists approximately 300,000 distinct CDR3 sequences, about 18% occurring once. Sequenced material: blood. The receptors come from a woman aged 55-69 years with Graves' ophthalmopathy.

This clonotype was seen only a few times. This chain connects TRBV10-1 to TRBJ2-3; 8 bases align to TRBD2. Germline CDR1 is WNHNN and CDR2 is SYGVQD (reference sequence). The CDR3 extends over 16 amino acids. Trimming removed 3 bases from V and 4 bases from J; junction bases left unmatched: 9. The CDR3 DNA is TGCGCCAGCAGTGACCCGGGTCGGCGGGGGGCAGATACGCAGTATTTT. Residues: CASSDPGRRGADTQYF.

There are many counts of this clonotype. Sequence at one end of the junction differs from germline and may be a read error. This rearrangement joins TRBV24-1 to TRBJ1-1; unclear D gene. CDR1 KGHDR and CDR2 SFDVKD come from the germline V gene. The length of the CDR3 is 9 residues. CDR3 residues: CRLNTEAFF. In nucleotides, the CDR3 is TGCCGACTGAACACTGAAGCTTTCTTT.

This clonotype showed up just a few times. V and J are TRBV5-1 and TRBJ2-7; 9 bases fit TRBD1. Germline V gives CDR1 SGHRS, CDR2 YFSETQ. The CDR3 loop spans 16 amino acids. The trim removed 0 bases at V and 6 bases at J, leaving 10 bases unmatched. DNA for the CDR3: TGCGCCAGCAGCTTGGGACCGGGACAGGGTTTAAGCGAGCAGTACTTC. Amino acid sequence: CASSLGPGQGLSEQYF.

CDR3 in amino acids: CASSLTPNYGYTF. Written as DNA, the CDR3 is TGTGCCAGCAGTTTGACTCCTAACTATGGCTACACCTTC. The chain is built from TRBV27 and TRBJ1-2; D call uncertain. Trimming took off 3 bases at V and 0 bases at J, with 5 bases between the two ends. Germline loops: CDR1 MNHEY, CDR2 SMNVEV (reference sequence). The CDR3 is 13 amino acids.

In this sample, this clonotype turned up many times. The chain links TRBV11-2 to TRBJ1-1; the D gene is possibly TRBD1 (5 bases). Per germline, CDR1 SGHAT and CDR2 FQNNGV. V was clipped by 5 bases and J by 1 base, with 11 bases between them. CDR3 length: 14 residues. The CDR3 sequence: CASSPGTPNTEAFF. DNA of the CDR3: TGTGCCAGCAGCCCCGGGACCCCGAACACTGAAGCTTTCTTT.

This clonotype was counted many times. The CDR3: CSARRGDYSNQPQHF. The DNA of the CDR3 is TGCAGTGCACGAAGGGGCGATTATAGCAATCAGCCCCAGCATTTT. The V call is TRBV20-1, the J call TRBJ1-5; a weak D match, TRBD1 (5 bases). V was clipped by 6 bases and J by 0 bases, with 15 bases between them. This CDR3 is 15 amino acids long. Germline lookup yields CDR1 DFQATT and CDR2 SNEGSKA (reference sequence).

This clonotype has more than one count but fewer than ten. The junction does not match germline at one end; this may be a read error. The chain combines TRBV29-1 with TRBJ1-2; unclear D gene. The CDR3 runs 11 residues. The germline V gene has CDR1 SQVTM and CDR2 ANQGSEA. CDR3: CSVEGLTVSTF. The CDR3 bases are TGCAGCGTCGAAGGCCTAACCGTATCCACCTTC.

This clonotype was seen repeatedly, ten times or more. The chain carries TRBV7-2 and TRBJ2-1; maybe TRBD1 (5 bases). CDR3 length: 15 amino acids. The germline V gene has CDR1 SGHTA and CDR2 FQGNSA. V shed 9 bases and J shed 13 bases, with 28 bases lying between them. The CDR3 loop reads CASGEWLQDPESQFF. CDR3 nucleotides: TGTGCCAGTGGGGAATGGTTACAGGATCCGGAGTCACAGTTCTTC.

The chain couples TRBV24-1 to TRBJ2-3; D is ambiguous. The CDR3 sequence is 15 residues long. V was trimmed by 5 bases and J by 3 bases, leaving 14 bases between them. Germline V gene sequence: CDR1 KGHDR, CDR2 SFDVKD. The CDR3 nucleotides read TGTGCCACCAGTGGTATTCCAGGTTTGACAGATACGCAGTATTTT. Protein: CATSGIPGLTDTQYF.

This clonotype was counted many times. The chain is built from TRBV4-3 and TRBJ2-7; weak D call: TRBD2 (6 bases). Deletions cut 5 bases from V and 3 bases from J, with 17 bases between. CDR1 is LGHNA and CDR2 is YSLEER in the germline V gene. This CDR3 has 15 residues. DNA of the CDR3: TGCGCCAGCAGCAAAGGTGGGGGGTACGGCTACGAGCAGTACTTC. It is translated as CASSKGGGYGYEQYF.

Of note for this clonotype: This may be a read error, as it is one base from a much larger clone. This CDR3 fails to terminate in the conserved phenylalanine or tryptophan, so it likely reflects a read error. V is TRBV4-1 and J is TRBJ1-1, with D possibly matching TRBD1 (5 bases). This CDR3 is built from 14 residues. Between the trimmed V and J ends, which lost 0 bases and 5 bases, there was a span of 10 bases. Germline V gene data show CDR1 as MGHRA and CDR2 as YSYEKL. This CDR3 reads CASSQERQLTEAFL. CDR3 nucleotide sequence: TGCGCCAGCAGCCAAGAAAGACAGCTTACTGAAGCTTTCCTT.

This clonotype was found many times. The chain is built from TRBV10-1 and TRBJ2-3, with 9 bases aligning to TRBD1. The CDR3 extends over 17 amino acids. The ends lost 3 bases at V and 4 bases at J; junction bases unmatched: 11. Per the germline V gene, CDR1 is WNHNN and CDR2 is SYGVQD (reference sequence). The CDR3 coding sequence is TGCGCCAGCAGTGAAGACGGGACAGGGTTTCGTGCAGATACGCAGTATTTT. It yields the protein CASSEDGTGFRADTQYF.

V is TRBV7-2 and J is TRBJ2-7, with D uncertain. Germline CDR1 and CDR2: SGHTA and FQGNSA. This CDR3 has 15 amino acids. Trimming stripped 1 base from V and 5 bases from J, with 15 bases between. CDR3 protein: CASSLESTSYNEQYF. The DNA of the CDR3 is TGTGCCAGCAGCTTAGAGAGCACTTCGTACAACGAGCAGTACTTC.